A selection of T cell receptor beta chains follows, all from one sample in a study of T-cell reconstitution after alpha-beta-depleted transplantation in children. TCRdb fed the PCR reads into MiXCR, producing one record per CDR3 protein. The sample has about 610,000 distinct CDR3 sequences; 8% to 11% are singletons. Sequencing used PBMCs from the stem cell graft donor, obtained from the stem cell graft. The receptors were gathered from a human donor who donated a stem cell graft to a child with acute myeloid leukemia. Both conserved end residues are part of each CDR3. D genes are given only for firm matches. Where a row states a size, it is once, few, many or the class of an expanded clone; other rows omit it.

size	V	D	J	CDR3	DNA
few	TRBV20-1	NA	TRBJ2-5	CSARWGLETQYF	TGCAGTGCTAGGTGGGGATTAGAGACCCAGTACTTC
NA	TRBV29-1	NA	TRBJ1-2	CSVEKGLWPGGYTF	TGCAGCGTTGAAAAGGGACTCTGGCCGGGTGGCTACACCTTC
NA	TRBV20-1	TRBD1	TRBJ1-2	CSARDSGGTYGYTF	TGCAGTGCTAGAGACTCAGGGGGTACCTATGGCTACACCTTC
NA	TRBV5-5	TRBD1	TRBJ2-3	CASSSQGARPDTQYF	TGTGCCAGCAGCTCTCAGGGGGCCCGGCCAGATACGCAGTATTTT
NA	TRBV20-1	NA	TRBJ2-3	CSAYLVDTQYF	TGCAGTGCCTACCTCGTGGATACGCAGTATTTT
NA	TRBV7-2	NA	TRBJ2-7	CASSLDRAAVYEQYF	TGTGCCAGCAGCTTAGACAGGGCTGCGGTCTACGAGCAGTACTTC
few	TRBV19	NA	TRBJ2-3	CASGGAVTDTQYF	TGTGCCAGTGGCGGTGCGGTCACAGATACGCAGTATTTT
few	TRBV11-2	NA	TRBJ2-7	CATHKRQGGGEQYF	TGTGCCACCCATAAAAGGCAGGGAGGTGGTGAGCAGTACTTC
few	TRBV30	TRBD2	TRBJ2-7	CAWTPTSGPYEQYF	TGTGCCTGGACCCCCACTAGCGGACCCTACGAGCAGTACTTC
few	TRBV2	TRBD1	TRBJ2-7	CASSLSLGQGYEQYF	TGTGCCAGCAGCCTCTCATTGGGACAGGGCTACGAGCAGTACTTC
many	TRBV7-9	TRBD2	TRBJ2-2	CASRRTSGYTGELFF	TGTGCCAGCAGGCGTACTAGCGGGTACACCGGGGAGCTGTTTTTT
NA	TRBV10-3	TRBD2	TRBJ2-1	CAISVVAGNNEQFF	TGTGCCATCAGTGTGGTAGCGGGGAACAATGAGCAGTTCTTC
NA	TRBV27	NA	TRBJ2-1	CASSLKSRNEQFF	TGTGCCAGCAGTTTAAAATCCCGCAATGAGCAGTTCTTC
NA	TRBV20-1	NA	TRBJ1-2	CSARNVSPLGYTF	TGCAGTGCTAGAAATGTGTCCCCGCTGGGCTACACCTTC
few	TRBV11-2	NA	TRBJ2-4	CASSPQLAKNIQYF	TGTGCCAGCAGCCCCCAGCTAGCCAAAAACATTCAGTACTTC
many	TRBV12-3/TRBV12-4	NA	TRBJ2-4	CATSPGALAKNIQYF	TGTGCCACCTCCCCTGGTGCCTTAGCCAAAAACATTCAGTACTTC
few	TRBV7-9	NA	TRBJ2-1	CASSLVARGYYNEQFF	TGTGCCAGCAGCTTAGTAGCGAGGGGATACTACAATGAGCAGTTCTTC
many	TRBV28	NA	TRBJ2-2	CASRPGGNTGELFF	TGTGCCAGCAGGCCAGGAGGGAACACCGGGGAGCTGTTTTTT
few	TRBV6-1	TRBD2	TRBJ2-7	CASRLAGGPEQYF	TGTGCCAGCCGACTAGCGGGAGGGCCCGAGCAGTACTTC
many	TRBV10-3	NA	TRBJ2-7	CAISESGEQYF	TGTGCCATCAGTGAGTCGGGAGAGCAGTACTTC
NA	TRBV20-1	NA	TRBJ2-2	CSAALGTSNTGELFF	TGCAGTGCTGCTTTAGGGACATCGAACACCGGGGAGCTGTTTTTT
NA	TRBV20-1	NA	TRBJ2-1	CSADPISTTHNEQFF	TGCAGTGCTGACCCTATCTCGACTACCCACAATGAGCAGTTCTTC
NA	TRBV29-1	TRBD2	TRBJ2-1	CSVEGLAGGYGFF	TGCAGCGTAGAGGGACTAGCGGGAGGGTACGGGTTCTTC
few	TRBV4-3	TRBD1	TRBJ2-3	CASSQAGTGGEGTQYF	TGCGCCAGCAGCCAGGCCGGGACAGGGGGCGAAGGGACGCAGTATTTT
NA	TRBV10-3	NA	TRBJ2-5	CAISESGAQETLYF	TGTGCCATCAGTGAGAGCGGAGCCCAGGAGACCCTGTACTTC
few	TRBV29-1	NA	TRBJ2-6	CSVEGTGVLTF	TGCAGCGTTGAAGGCACGGGCGTCCTGACTTTC
many	TRBV4-3	TRBD2	TRBJ2-3	CASSQKVAGDTDTQYF	TGCGCCAGCAGCCAAAAGGTAGCGGGGGACACAGATACGCAGTATTTT